The T cell receptor beta chain described here comes from a study of blood T cells in healthy people across ages. It was with a sample-barcoded 5' primer and a J-beta primer mix that a second PCR of roughly 6 to 11 cycles was run. Each cDNA molecule, via a template-switch adaptor with 12 random nucleotides, was tagged. Samples each returned at least 2.5 million CDR3-containing paired-end reads. One entry per CDR3 protein results from TCRdb running MiXCR on the 5' RACE reads. Among about 1.1 million distinct CDR3 sequences listed, more than 30% were seen once. Overall study results and limits: Unknown CMV status may confound age-related changes in expanded clones. Versus aged donors, long-lived donors had higher diversity and more naive CD4+ cells.

The trim removed 7 bases at V and 8 bases at J, leaving 12 bases unmatched. The CDR3 totals 15 residues. Per germline, CDR1 SQVTM and CDR2 ANQGSEA. In the case of this clonotype: Its antigen is not known.

This sequence joins TRBV29-1 and TRBJ2-3, with TRBD2 identical over 13 bases. Specimen: blood. This receptor was identified in a man younger than 35 in good health. In nucleotides, the CDR3 is TGCAGCGCTTCCACTAGCGGGGGGGCCCGTGGTACGCAGTATTTT. It translates to CSASTSGGARGTQYF.